The 21 T cell receptor beta chains below come from one sample, sequenced in a study of beta chain features in type 1 diabetes. Since all of the isolated RNA was reverse transcribed, expressed TCRB transcripts were what got sequenced. Profiling relied on immunoSEQ multiplex PCR, and the TCRdb table lists in-frame clones only, not all of them. The sample lists over 500,000 clones, 15% to 17% occurring once. The sequenced sample consisted of naive CD4+ T cells from blood. All receptors come from a young man in good health.

The chain is built from TRBV18 and TRBJ1-4; no clear D. The CDR3 extends over 13 amino acids. Germline loops: CDR1 KGHSH, CDR2 LQKENI. Trimming pared 3 bases from V and 6 bases from J, leaving 8 bases between. CDR3 region: CASSPNSDEKLFF. The DNA for the CDR3 is TGTGCCAGCTCACCCAATTCCGATGAAAAACTGTTTTTT. Filled out from reference TRBV18 and TRBJ1-4, the complete variable domain reads NAGVMQNPRHLVRRRGQEARLRCSPMKGHSHVYWYRQLPEEGLKFMVYLQKENIIDESGMPKERFSAEFPKEGPSILRIQQVVRGDSAAYFCASSPNSDEKLFFGSGTQLSVL.

This clone was seen a few times. The chain uses TRBV29-1 and TRBJ1-2, with 7 bases aligning to TRBD1. The CDR3 spans 16 residues. Germline V gives CDR1 SQVTM, CDR2 ANQGSEA. V lost 3 bases to trimming and J lost 0 bases; unmatched junction nucleotides: 10. CDR3 in amino acids: CSVDRRTGQANYGYTF. The CDR3 bases are TGCAGCGTTGATCGAAGGACAGGCCAGGCTAACTATGGCTACACCTTC.

The chain couples TRBV6-5 to TRBJ1-2; TRBD1 aligns across 8 bases. This CDR3 region has 14 residues. The junction had 7 bases not matched to a gene; V was cut back by 7 bases and J by 3 bases. The germline V gene has CDR1 MNHEY and CDR2 SVGAGI. DNA for the CDR3: TGTGCCAGCACGGCAACAGGGGGGGACTATGGCTACACCTTC. The encoded protein is CASTATGGDYGYTF.

This clone appeared a few times. The chain has TRBV19 and TRBJ1-1; D may be TRBD1 (6 bases). This CDR3 is built from 14 residues. Germline CDR1 LNHDA, CDR2 SQIVND (reference sequence). V dropped 6 bases and J dropped 1 base, with 12 bases sitting between them. The CDR3 region has the DNA TGTGCCAGTAGGCCGACAGGCCGGAACACTGAAGCTTTCTTT. This encodes CASRPTGRNTEAFF. Full variable domain (outside the CDR3, taken from reference TRBV19 and TRBJ1-1): DGGITQSPKYLFRKEGQNVTLSCEQNLNHDAMYWYRQDPGQGLRLIYYSQIVNDFQKGDIAEGYSVSREKKESFPLTVTSAQKNPTAFYLCASRPTGRNTEAFFGQGTRLTVV.

The chain links TRBV9 to TRBJ2-3; D possibly corresponds to TRBD2 (5 bases). Trimming left V 4 bases short and J 0 bases short, with 18 bases between. The CDR3 is 17 amino acids. The germline CDR1 and CDR2 sequences are SGDLS and YYNGEE. The CDR3: CASSPERTSISTDTQYF. The DNA for the CDR3 is TGTGCCAGCAGCCCCGAAAGGACTTCGATTAGCACAGATACGCAGTATTTT. Full variable domain (outside the CDR3, taken from reference TRBV9 and TRBJ2-3): DSGVTQTPKHLITATGQRVTLRCSPRSGDLSVYWYQQSLDQGLQFLIQYYNGEERAKGNILERFSAQQFPDLHSELNLSSLELGDSALYFCASSPERTSISTDTQYFGPGTRLTVL.

This sequence joins TRBV19 and TRBJ2-1; TRBD2 aligns across 7 bases. This CDR3 region has 15 residues. The germline V gene has CDR1 LNHDA and CDR2 SQIVND (reference sequence). The trim removed 4 bases at V and 0 bases at J, leaving 3 bases unmatched. This CDR3 is CASSRGGSSYNEQFF. The DNA of the CDR3 is TGTGCCAGTAGTAGGGGGGGTAGCTCCTACAATGAGCAGTTCTTC.

This clone was seen a handful of times. The V and J genes are TRBV25-1 and TRBJ2-1, with TRBD2 identical over 9 bases. V shed 3 bases and J 2 bases; nucleotides not matched to a gene: 5. Germline assignment: CDR1 MGHDK and CDR2 SYGVNS. CDR3 length: 16 residues. CDR3 region: CASSDIAGAPYNEQFF. The DNA for the CDR3 is TGTGCCAGCAGTGATATAGCGGGAGCCCCCTACAATGAGCAGTTCTTC.

This chain uses TRBV27 with TRBJ1-5; D is perhaps TRBD1 (5 bases). Trimming took 3 bases from V and 7 from J, leaving 19 bases between them. The germline gives CDR1 MNHEY, CDR2 SMNVEV (reference sequence). CDR3 size: 16 residues. The DNA of the CDR3 is TGTGCCAGCAGTTTGGCCCCCGGGGCCTCCGGGCAGCCCCAGCATTTT. Translating gives CASSLAPGASGQPQHF.

This clone turned up a few times. The CDR3 bases are TGTGCCAGCAGTTTAAGCCGATCGTACTATGGCTACACCTTC. Its translation is CASSLSRSYYGYTF. J is TRBJ1-2 and V is TRBV28; no clear D. Germline-derived CDR1 and CDR2 are MDHEN and SYDVKM. The CDR3 extends over 14 amino acids. V shed 2 bases and J shed 3 bases, with 10 bases lying between them.

This clone was counted a few times. Compared with germline, one end of the junction differs, possibly owing to a read error. The chain combines TRBV6-5 with TRBJ2-1, with D uncertain. CDR3 size: 11 residues. CDR1 MNHEY and CDR2 SVGAGI come from the germline V gene. The CDR3 nucleotides are TGTGCCAGCAGTTCCTTCAATGAGCAGTTCTTC. Translated: CASSSFNEQFF.

The table lists this clone with a few counts. This chain uses TRBV4-3 with TRBJ1-2, with TRBD1 identical over 9 bases. The CDR3 has 17 amino acids. Germline V CDR1 and CDR2: LGHNA, YSLEER. The V segment lost 0 bases and the J segment 4 bases; nucleotides outside the gene matches: 9. The CDR3 DNA reads as TGCGCCAGCAGCCAAGATTTTGCGGGGACAGGGACCTATGGCTACACCTTC. Encoded protein: CASSQDFAGTGTYGYTF.

This clone turned up a few times. This chain connects TRBV9 to TRBJ1-6; D is unresolved. This CDR3 region has 16 residues. V dropped 4 bases and J dropped 0 bases, with 11 bases sitting between them. Germline CDR1 and CDR2: SGDLS and YYNGEE. CDR3: CASSPDGSSYNSPLHF. The CDR3 nucleotides are TGTGCCAGCAGCCCGGACGGGAGCTCCTATAATTCACCCCTCCACTTT.

Only a few counts were recorded for this clone. The chain combines TRBV20-1 with TRBJ1-1; D not resolved. Germline CDR1 is DFQATT and CDR2 is SNEGSKA (reference sequence). Trimming stripped 2 bases from V and 6 bases from J, with 7 bases between. The CDR3 runs 11 residues. CDR3 bases: TGCAGTGCTAGACGGGGAGCTGAAGCTTTCTTT. It codes for CSARRGAEAFF.

This clone showed up just a few times. The chain uses TRBV5-4 and TRBJ2-5; no clear D gene. The germline gives CDR1 SGHNT, CDR2 YYREEE (reference sequence). This CDR3 is 12 amino acids long. Trimming removed 1 base at V and 4 bases at J, with 5 bases between. The CDR3 here is CASSLHGETQYF. Written as DNA, the CDR3 is TGTGCCAGCAGCTTGCACGGAGAGACCCAGTACTTC.

V usage is TRBV1 and J usage is TRBJ1-5. TRBV1 is assigned pseudogene status. There are 9 residues in the CDR3. The CDR3 loop reads CTSSQDRLF. CDR3 nucleotides: TGCACCAGCAGCCAAGATCGGCTATTT.

This clone was seen a few times. V and J are TRBV5-1 and TRBJ2-3, with D perhaps being TRBD1 or TRBD2 (5 bases each). The CDR3 has 14 amino acids. The germline V gene has CDR1 SGHRS and CDR2 YFSETQ. V lost 4 bases to trimming and J lost 0 bases, with 9 bases between them. This CDR3 reads CASSGGISTDTQYF. CDR3 DNA sequence: TGCGCCAGCAGCGGGGGTATTAGCACAGATACGCAGTATTTT. Supplemented by reference TRBV5-1 and TRBJ2-3, the full variable domain reads KAGVTQTPRYLIKTRGQQVTLSCSPISGHRSVSWYQQTPGQGLQFLFEYFSETQRNKGNFPGRFSGRQFSNSRSEMNVSTLELGDSALYLCASSGGISTDTQYFGPGTRLTVL.

The chain employs TRBV19 and TRBJ2-3, with a possible D match to TRBD1 (5 bases). Trimming left V 5 bases short and J 4 bases short, with 13 bases between. Germline-derived CDR1 and CDR2 are LNHDA and SQIVND (reference sequence). This CDR3 is 14 amino acids long. The CDR3 loop reads CASSSGQGPDTQYF. In DNA form, the CDR3 reads TGTGCCAGTAGTTCCGGGCAGGGTCCAGATACGCAGTATTTT.

V usage is TRBV7-2 and J usage is TRBJ1-5; 8 bases map to TRBD1. CDR3 size: 17 residues. With V trimmed by 3 bases and J by 0 bases, 7 bases remained unmatched. Germline values: CDR1 SGHTA, CDR2 FQGNSA. In DNA, the CDR3 is TGTGCCAGCAGCTTTGGGACAGGTGCTTATAGCAATCAGCCCCAGCATTTT. Encoded protein: CASSFGTGAYSNQPQHF. Full variable domain (outside the CDR3, taken from reference TRBV7-2 and TRBJ1-5): GAGVSQSPSNKVTEKGKDVELRCDPISGHTALYWYRQSLGQGLEFLIYFQGNSAPDKSGLPSDRFSAERTGGSVSTLTIQRTQQEDSAVYLCASSFGTGAYSNQPQHFGDGTRLSIL.

The chain links TRBV7-2 to TRBJ2-3; TRBD2 is a possible D gene (7 bases). CDR1 is SGHTA, CDR2 FQGNSA, per germline. The CDR3 runs 15 residues. V gave up 5 bases and J gave up 2 bases, with 14 bases separating them. The CDR3 DNA sequence: TGTGCCAGCAGCCCAAGGGGGGGGAACACAGATACGCAGTATTTT. Translating gives CASSPRGGNTDTQYF.

The chain is built from TRBV2 and TRBJ2-1, with unresolved D. Trimming cost V 4 bases and J 3 bases, with 13 bases left between them. Germline values: CDR1 SNHLY, CDR2 FYNNEI. This CDR3 region has 15 residues. The CDR3 loop reads CASSGRPGVYNEQFF. In DNA, the CDR3 is TGTGCCAGCAGTGGTCGGCCTGGGGTCTACAATGAGCAGTTCTTC.

The V and J genes are TRBV11-2 and TRBJ2-2, with a tentative D call TRBD1 (5 bases). This CDR3 comprises 15 residues. V lost 4 bases, J lost 6 bases, and 15 bases lay in between. CDR1 SGHAT and CDR2 FQNNGV come from the germline V gene. CDR3 sequence reads: CASSSRVKASGELFF. CDR3 nucleotide sequence: TGTGCCAGCAGCTCCAGGGTCAAAGCCTCCGGGGAGCTGTTTTTT.